What follows are 31 T cell receptor beta chains derived from one specimen sequenced in a study of T cells in Graves' hyperthyroidism and ophthalmopathy. RNA transcripts provided the source from which TCR beta CDR3 regions were amplified. The HTBI set primed first-round TCR CDR3 RT-PCR. In TCRdb, the multiplex PCR reads were re-called with MiXCR into one record per CDR3 protein. The sample consists of about 340,000 distinct CDR3 sequences, 18% of them appearing once. Sequenced material: blood. The receptors were gathered from a woman between 50 and 59 years old with Graves' hyperthyroidism.

This clonotype has at least ten counts. The CDR3 sequence: CASSGEGYEQYF. In nucleotides, the CDR3 is TGTGCCAGCAGTGGGGAGGGATACGAGCAGTACTTC. V usage is TRBV6-1 and J usage is TRBJ2-7; 7 nucleotides agree with TRBD2. The CDR3 contains 12 residues. J gave up 4 bases and V 4 bases, and 1 base lay outside the gene matches. Germline V CDR1 and CDR2: MNHNS, SASEGT.

This clonotype appeared many times. The chain has TRBV30 and TRBJ1-5; the D gene is possibly TRBD1 (6 bases). The CDR3 runs 14 residues. The germline V gene has CDR1 GTSNPN and CDR2 SVGIG (reference sequence). Trimming took off 2 bases at V and 6 bases at J, with 14 bases between the two ends. The CDR3 nucleotides are TGTGCCTGGAGTCAAGGAGGGGGTGCTCAGCCCCAGCATTTT. As protein: CAWSQGGGAQPQHF.

The V and J genes are TRBV28 and TRBJ2-7, with D maybe TRBD1 (6 bases). Germline V gene sequence: CDR1 MDHEN, CDR2 SYDVKM. The V gene lost 0 bases and the J gene lost 1 base, with 13 bases spanning the gap. The CDR3 spans 16 residues. CDR3 coding DNA: TGTGCCAGCAGTTTATGGGACCAGGGGACGTCCTACGAGCAGTACTTC. Its translation: CASSLWDQGTSYEQYF.

The rearrangement links TRBV2 to TRBJ2-7; D is undetermined. The V end was cut by 2 bases, the J end by 3 bases, with 8 bases between. This CDR3 has 13 amino acids. Germline values: CDR1 SNHLY, CDR2 FYNNEI. CDR3: CASSERDNYEQYV. The CDR3 bases are TGTGCCAGCAGTGAACGTGACAACTACGAGCAGTACGTC.

This clonotype was seen a few times. This chain links TRBV12-5 with TRBJ2-3; weak D call: TRBD1 (5 bases). Trimming took off 6 bases at V and 4 bases at J, with 11 bases between the two ends. CDR3 length: 13 amino acids. Germline lookup yields CDR1 LGHNT and CDR2 FRNRAP. The CDR3 coding sequence is TGTGCTAGTGGCTCAGGGATCGCAGATACGCAGTATTTT. Protein: CASGSGIADTQYF.

At least ten counts were recorded for this clonotype. This chain links TRBV28 with TRBJ1-4; 7 bases map to TRBD1. The junction had 14 bases not matched to a gene; V was cut back by 5 bases and J by 5 bases. This CDR3 comprises 17 residues. Germline assignment: CDR1 MDHEN and CDR2 SYDVKM. CDR3 in DNA: TGTGCCAGCAGTGGTCTGGCAGGGGGAGCCGTGAATGAAAAACTGTTTTTT. Protein product: CASSGLAGGAVNEKLFF.

The J gene is TRBJ2-5, the V gene TRBV20-1; 8 bases line up with TRBD2. V was pared by 6 bases and J by 5 bases, with 5 bases of the junction left unmatched. The CDR3 length is 12 residues. Looked up from germline, CDR1 is DFQATT and CDR2 is SNEGSKA (reference sequence). The CDR3 is CSATLAGETQYF. The CDR3 nucleotides are TGCAGTGCAACATTAGCGGGGGAGACCCAGTACTTC.

Only one count was recorded for this clonotype. The gene calls are TRBV27 and TRBJ2-1; 15 bases are shared with TRBD2. Looked up from germline, CDR1 is MNHEY and CDR2 is SMNVEV (reference sequence). J was trimmed by 10 bases and V by 10 bases; bases with no gene match: 8. The length of the CDR3 is 14 residues. CDR3 residues: CATRTSGRAGEQFF. CDR3 sequence (DNA): TGTGCCACCCGGACTAGCGGGAGGGCCGGGGAGCAGTTCTTC.

This chain links TRBV12-3 or TRBV12-4 with TRBJ2-7; unclear D gene. Between the trimmed V and J ends, which lost 3 bases and 7 bases, there was a span of 10 bases. CDR3 length: 12 amino acids. The DNA of the CDR3 is TGTGCCAGCAGTTTTTCGTCGAGAGAGCAGTACTTC. Encoded protein: CASSFSSREQYF.

The CDR3 DNA follows: TGTGCCAGCAGCCTCTCCGGGACGGGGCTTTCACCCCTCCACTTT. Translated: CASSLSGTGLSPLHF. V and J are TRBV7-3 and TRBJ1-6; TRBD1 is a possible D gene (5 bases). The CDR3 is 15 amino acids. Trimming stripped 5 bases from V and 9 bases from J, with 17 bases between. CDR1 is SGHTA, CDR2 FQGTGA, per germline.

Regarding this clonotype: This may be a read error: a much more frequent sequence differs by one nucleotide. The chain carries TRBV6-1 and TRBJ2-3, with 11 bases aligning to TRBD2. The germline V gene has CDR1 MNHNS and CDR2 SASEGT. The CDR3 is 18 residues long. The DNA of the CDR3 is TGTGCCAGCAGTGAAAGTCTAGCGGGAGGATTAAGCACAGGTACGCAGTATTTT. It is translated as CASSESLAGGLSTGTQYF.

The chain carries TRBV20-1 and TRBJ1-5; 10 bases line up with TRBD1. The V segment lost 3 bases and the J segment 0 bases; nucleotides outside the gene matches: 5. Germline CDR1 reads DFQATT; CDR2 reads SNEGSKA (reference sequence). The length of the CDR3 is 16 residues. CDR3 residues: CSASPGTGDSNQPQHF. In DNA, the CDR3 is TGCAGTGCTAGCCCCGGGACAGGGGATAGCAATCAGCCCCAGCATTTT.

This clonotype occurred a few times. The chain recombines TRBV30 with TRBJ1-4, with a possible D match to TRBD1 (5 bases). CDR3 length: 13 amino acids. Germline lookup yields CDR1 GTSNPN and CDR2 SVGIG (reference sequence). V lost 4 bases, J lost 5 bases, and 11 bases lay in between. The CDR3 region has the DNA TGTGCCTGGAATCGGGACCCCAATGAAAAACTGTTTTTT. It specifies CAWNRDPNEKLFF.

This sequence joins TRBV10-3 and TRBJ2-5, with D maybe TRBD1 (5 bases). Trimming left V 7 bases short and J 5 bases short, with 20 bases between. Looked up from germline, CDR1 is ENHRY and CDR2 is SYGVKD. This CDR3 is built from 15 residues. The CDR3 here is CAIKPQGDPGETQYF. DNA for the CDR3: TGTGCCATCAAACCCCAGGGTGATCCCGGTGAGACCCAGTACTTC.

This clonotype was seen repeatedly, ten times or more. The DNA of the CDR3 is TGTGCCAGCAGCTTATTTGGGGATGGTTACGATGGCTACACCTTC. Amino acids: CASSLFGDGYDGYTF. The chain links TRBV7-2 to TRBJ1-2; D is unclear. In germline, CDR1 is SGHTA, CDR2 FQGNSA. The V and J ends lost 2 bases and 6 bases respectively, with 16 bases between them. The CDR3 covers 15 residues.

In its sample, this clonotype was seen a few times. This chain uses TRBV15 with TRBJ2-2, with a tentative D call TRBD1 (5 bases). The CDR3 runs 14 residues. Germline V gene data show CDR1 as LNHNV and CDR2 as YYDKDF (reference sequence). V dropped 1 base and J dropped 5 bases, with 8 bases sitting between them. CDR3 protein: CATSRARGTGELFF. CDR3 coding DNA: TGTGCCACCAGCAGAGCAAGGGGAACCGGGGAGCTGTTTTTT.

This clonotype has only a few counts. V usage is TRBV20-1 and J usage is TRBJ2-1; a weak D match, TRBD2 (6 bases). Germline V gene sequence: CDR1 DFQATT, CDR2 SNEGSKA (reference sequence). The CDR3 sequence is 15 residues long. V was pared by 6 bases and J by 1 base, with 16 bases between. CDR3 DNA: TGCAGTGCCAGGCGACTAGAGGGATCCTACAATGAGCAGTTCTTC. Translating gives CSARRLEGSYNEQFF.

The genes are TRBV6-7 and TRBJ2-3; 7 nucleotides match TRBD1. TRBV6-7 is designated an ORF whose function remains uncertain. V lost 2 bases, J lost 1 base, and 6 bases stayed unmatched. The CDR3 totals 16 residues. The CDR3 DNA follows: TGTGCCAGCAGTTACCTCCGGGACAGTCGCACAGATACGCAGTATTTT. It specifies CASSYLRDSRTDTQYF.

As regards this clonotype: At one of its ends the junction is not consistent with the germline gene, which may arise from a read error. The chain is built from TRBV5-6 and TRBJ1-1; TRBD1 matches at 9 bases. Germline values: CDR1 SGHDT, CDR2 YYEEEE. The CDR3 runs 14 residues. The CDR3 DNA sequence: TGTGCCAGCAGCTTTGGGACAGGGAACACTGGAGCTTTCTTT. Its translation is CASSFGTGNTGAFF.

This clonotype turned up a few times. The V gene is TRBV4-1, the J gene TRBJ1-4; D possibly corresponds to TRBD1 (6 bases). Deletions cut 1 base from V and 4 bases from J, with 13 bases between. This CDR3 comprises 16 residues. Germline CDR1 MGHRA, CDR2 YSYEKL. The CDR3 sequence: CASSQATGQSNEKLFF. The DNA for the CDR3 is TGCGCCAGCAGCCAAGCCACTGGACAGAGTAATGAAAAACTGTTTTTT.

This clonotype was picked up many times. V gene TRBV6-2 or TRBV6-3 combines with J gene TRBJ2-3; possible D gene TRBD2, 5 bases. Deletions cut 5 bases from V and 2 bases from J, with 14 bases between. The germline V gene encodes CDR1 MNHEY and CDR2 SVGEGT. The CDR3 spans 15 residues. CDR3 sequence: CASSTSPTTTDTQYF. In DNA form, the CDR3 reads TGTGCCAGCAGTACCTCCCCGACTACCACAGATACGCAGTATTTT.

This chain links TRBV27 with TRBJ2-1; the D gene is possibly TRBD2 (6 bases). This CDR3 region has 14 residues. Germline V gene lookup returns CDR1 MNHEY and CDR2 SMNVEV (reference sequence). With 4 bases removed from V and 4 bases from J, the gap between germline ends came to 11 bases. In DNA, the CDR3 is TGTGCCAGCAGTTCGGGAGTGAGTTACAATGAGCAGTTCTTC. This encodes CASSSGVSYNEQFF.

This chain connects TRBV15 to TRBJ1-1; D not certain. Looked up from germline, CDR1 is LNHNV and CDR2 is YYDKDF (reference sequence). V shed 2 bases and J shed 0 bases, with 13 bases lying between them. The CDR3 has 16 amino acids. DNA for the CDR3: TGTGCCACCAGCAGATCGGATCTTGGAATGAACACTGAAGCTTTCTTT. Its protein is CATSRSDLGMNTEAFF.

Comments on this clonotype: At one end the junction does not follow the germline gene, possibly because of a read error. This chain links TRBV5-1 with TRBJ1-1; 8 bases fit TRBD1. CDR3 length: 14 amino acids. Germline CDR1 and CDR2: SGHRS and YFSETQ. The CDR3: CASSPGQENPEAFF. The CDR3, as DNA: TGCGCCAGCAGCCCGGGACAGGAGAACCCTGAAGCTTTCTTT.

This clonotype was seen more than once but under ten times. This rearrangement joins TRBV12-3 or TRBV12-4 to TRBJ2-7; unclear D gene. Trimming cost V 1 base and J 6 bases, with 10 bases left between them. The CDR3 runs 13 residues. The CDR3 spells CASSLVLASEQYF. The CDR3 DNA sequence: TGTGCCAGCAGTTTAGTTTTGGCGTCCGAGCAGTACTTC.

In this sample, this clonotype turned up many times. The chain combines TRBV5-1 with TRBJ2-3; no definite D call. Deletions cut 0 bases from V and 1 base from J, with 9 bases between. Germline V gene lookup returns CDR1 SGHRS and CDR2 YFSETQ. The CDR3 runs to 15 residues. Here the CDR3 reads CASSLGLPGTDTQYF. The CDR3 DNA sequence: TGCGCCAGCAGCTTGGGACTTCCCGGCACAGATACGCAGTATTTT.

There are a few counts of this clonotype. The CDR3 DNA reads as TGCGCCAGCAGTGAAACACCTGGGGAGACCCAGTACTTC. Amino acids: CASSETPGETQYF. This chain connects TRBV10-1 to TRBJ2-5, with D uncertain. Trimming left V 3 bases short and J 5 bases short, with 10 bases between. Germline loops: CDR1 WNHNN, CDR2 SYGVQD (reference sequence). This CDR3 is 13 amino acids long.

Here the CDR3 DNA reads TGTGCCAGCAGCATCGACAGGGAGGGCGAGCAGTACTTC. Translating it yields CASSIDREGEQYF. V and J are TRBV7-6 and TRBJ2-7; D assignment may be TRBD1 or TRBD2 (7 bases each). Germline CDR1 is SGHVS and CDR2 is FNYEAQ. Trimming took off 5 bases at V and 6 bases at J, with 14 bases between the two ends. This CDR3 contains 13 residues.

The V call is TRBV10-2, the J call TRBJ2-3; no reliable D call. CDR3 length: 15 amino acids. The germline V gene has CDR1 WSHSY and CDR2 SAAADI. Trimming left V 0 bases short and J 0 bases short, with 7 bases between. CDR3 DNA: TGCGCCAGCAGTGAGTCGGGGTACAGCACAGATACGCAGTATTTT. Translated, it gives CASSESGYSTDTQYF.

CDR3 in DNA: TGCAGCGTCGTTGGACTAGCGGGCGGGGAGCTGTTTTTT. Amino acid sequence: CSVVGLAGGELFF. J is TRBJ2-2 and V is TRBV29-1; 11 nucleotides line up with TRBD2. Germline V lookup: CDR1 SQVTM, CDR2 ANQGSEA. This CDR3 is 13 amino acids long. V lost 6 bases to trimming and J lost 7 bases; unmatched junction nucleotides: 4.

This clonotype was seen only a few times. The chain couples TRBV11-2 to TRBJ1-4; D gene unclear. CDR1 and CDR2 (germline): SGHAT, FQNNGV. This CDR3 comprises 14 residues. Trimming took off 1 base at V and 5 bases at J, with 8 bases between the two ends. The CDR3 loop reads CASSLAGYNEKLFF. CDR3 nucleotide sequence: TGTGCCAGCAGCTTAGCTGGGTACAATGAAAAACTGTTTTTT.